The rows below give T cell receptor beta chains drawn from one sample of a study of blood T cells in healthy people across ages. In TCRdb, the 5' RACE reads were re-called with MiXCR into one record per CDR3 protein. The repertoire holds roughly 800,000 distinct CDR3 sequences, roughly 25% seen once, with 9.4% in the top ten. The data were also submitted as part of a second study, on T cells of mothers and their children.

Sequencing was done on a sample of blood. The source is a boy aged 5-17 years in good health. The CDR3 runs from the conserved cysteine through the conserved F or W. A D gene is named only where the DNA matches it firmly. Part of the rows lack a size; the others show once, few, many or a class for expanded clones.

size,J,D,V,DNA,CDR3
NA,TRBJ2-3,NA,TRBV28,TGTGCCAGCAGCAGTACCTTTGGGAGAGCGCAGTATTTT,CASSSTFGRAQYF
few,TRBJ2-7,NA,TRBV4-1,TGCGCCAGCAGCCAAGAGGTGTCCCGGGAACTGGAATTC,CASSQEVSRELEF
many,TRBJ2-5,NA,TRBV12-3/TRBV12-4,TGTGCCAGCAGGGGGGGAGAGACCCAGTACTTC,CASRGGETQYF
few,TRBJ2-1,TRBD1,TRBV5-1,TGCGCCAGCAGCGGCGGGACAGGCAGCTACAATGAGCAGTTCTTC,CASSGGTGSYNEQFF
few,TRBJ2-3,NA,TRBV18,TGTGCCAGCTCACGGTTATCTACAGGGACAGATACGCAGTATTTT,CASSRLSTGTDTQYF
NA,TRBJ2-3,TRBD1,TRBV5-6,TGTGCCAGCAGCTGGGGACAGGTAATCACAGATACGCAGTATTTT,CASSWGQVITDTQYF
NA,TRBJ1-1,NA,TRBV6-6,TGTGCCAGCAGTCCACAGTGGGAGAACACTGAAGCTTTCTTT,CASSPQWENTEAFF
NA,TRBJ2-1,TRBD2,TRBV28,TGTGCCAGCAGTTTATTTGAACTAGCGGAAAACAATGAGCAGTTCTTC,CASSLFELAENNEQFF
few,TRBJ1-2,NA,TRBV5-1,TGCGCCAGCAGCTTCGACATGACTAACTATGGCTACACCTTC,CASSFDMTNYGYTF
few,TRBJ1-2,NA,TRBV7-9,TGTGCCAGCAGCTTACTTCCAGCGAACTATGGCTACACCTTC,CASSLLPANYGYTF
few,TRBJ1-5,TRBD1,TRBV28,TGTGCCAGTAGACAGGGGACGAGCAATCAGCCCCAGCATTTT,CASRQGTSNQPQHF
few,TRBJ2-7,NA,TRBV7-2,TGTGCCAGCAGCCCTACCGCGGGCCTCTACGAGCAGTACTTC,CASSPTAGLYEQYF
few,TRBJ2-7,NA,TRBV15,TGTGCCACCAGCAGAGTCCCAGGCACCTACGAGCAGTACTTC,CATSRVPGTYEQYF
NA,TRBJ2-1,TRBD2,TRBV20-1,TGCAGTGCTCCCGGGGCTAGCGGGAGTCTTTATGAGCAGTTCTTC,CSAPGASGSLYEQFF
few,TRBJ1-6,NA,TRBV27,TGTGCCAGCGGAGATGTTGGTTCACCCCTCCACTTT,CASGDVGSPLHF
few,TRBJ2-1,NA,TRBV28,TGTGCCAGCAGCACGACTCCCAGGTCTGAGCAGTTCTTC,CASSTTPRSEQFF
few,TRBJ1-5,TRBD1,TRBV7-9,TGTGCCAGCAGCCATACAGGGGATCCAGGGCAGCCCCAGCATTTT,CASSHTGDPGQPQHF